This T cell receptor (beta chain) was sequenced in a study of blood T cell repertoires in COVID-19. About the study: Sources were T cells, B-cell-depleted T cells, or PBMCs; the material itself was cDNA or gDNA.

During active infection, Seattle patients enrolled and were then monitored through disease. As originally analysed: The authors estimated nucleated cell counts from reference gene primer amplification. Generated by immunoSEQ multiplex PCR, the TCRdb table keeps only in-frame clones and is missing some. V, J and clone size derive from that table, while D and trimming were established from the DNA sequence. The sample yields 200,000 to 250,000 clones, around 90% seen once. This clonotype was sampled from a man in his fifties or sixties with COVID-19, enrolled during active disease. Sample: peripheral blood.

CDR3 residues: CASSLTGSHEQFF. The CDR3 DNA reads TGTGCCAGCAGCTTAACAGGGAGCCATGAGCAGTTCTTC. The chain combines TRBV11-2 with TRBJ2-1; D may be TRBD1 (6 bases). The germline V gene has CDR1 SGHAT and CDR2 FQNNGV. The CDR3 runs to 13 residues. V lost 2 bases and J lost 8, with 10 bases in between. Based on the CDR3 plus reference TRBV11-2 and TRBJ2-1, the full variable domain is EAGVAQSPRYKIIEKRQSVAFWCNPISGHATLYWYQQILGQGPKLLIQFQNNGVVDDSQLPKDRFSAERLKGVDSTLKIQPAKLEDSAVYLCASSLTGSHEQFFGPGTRLTVL.